This paragraph covers one TCR beta chain sequence. This entry comes from a study of blood T cell repertoires in COVID-19. Enrollment of patients from Seattle took place during active infection, with longitudinal follow-up. Germline CDR1 SNHLY, CDR2 FYNNEI. This CDR3 is 12 amino acids long. V lost 2 bases to trimming and J lost 9 bases, with 8 bases between them. Some clones are missing from TCRdb's copy, which holds only in-frame ones; the method was immunoSEQ multiplex PCR. The sample records approximately 28,000 clones, about 92% being singletons. The chain recombines TRBV2 with TRBJ2-1; D unclear. Sequencing was performed on peripheral blood. This TCR was sampled from a woman aged 70-85 years with COVID-19, enrolled during active disease. The CDR3 DNA is TGTGCCAGCAGTGAATCCCTAGTTGAGCAGTTCTTC. This codes for CASSESLVEQFF. The full variable domain, rest sourced from reference TRBV2 and TRBJ2-1, is EPEVTQTPSHQVTQMGQEVILRCVPISNHLYFYWYRQILGQKVEFLVSFYNNEISEKSEIFDDQFSVERPDGSNFTLKIRSTKLEDSAMYFCASSESLVEQFFGPGTRLTVL.